This TCR beta chain stems from a study of response to subunit inactivated influenza vaccine. Study conclusions and caveats: The authors suggested that every seasonal influenza vaccination recruits few new T cells.

The CDR3 totals 16 residues. Germline loops: CDR1 SGHAT, CDR2 FQNNGV. The junction had 10 bases not matched to a gene; V was cut back by 5 bases and J by 5 bases. This clonotype was found a few times. No antigen is known for it. TCRdb ran MiXCR on the RT-PCR reads and lists one entry per CDR3 protein. The sample yields hundreds of thousands of distinct CDR3 sequences, approximately 13% seen once. This specimen consisted of PBMCs from blood, obtained 14 to 15 days before vaccination. This TCR came from a middle-aged man who received an inactivated influenza vaccine. V is TRBV11-2 and J is TRBJ2-3; 10 bases map to TRBD2. CDR3 sequence (DNA): TGTGCCAGCAGCCGAGGGACTAGCGTTAAGGAAGATACGCAGTATTTT. Translation: CASSRGTSVKEDTQYF.